This TCR beta chain came from a study of technical replicates of blood from several donors (dated by TCRdb to the late 2010s). The CDR3 goes from the cysteine to the phenylalanine over 16 residues. Solely the CDR3 DNA is kept, with 48 bases framed from the first base. V loses 6 bases at its end and J loses 0 bases; junction bases beyond the gene matches: 9. The germline V gene (reference sequence) yields MNHEY for CDR1 and SMNVEV for CDR2. Library prep was done by the immunoSEQ multiplex PCR assay. TCRdb stores this immuneACCESS table with in-frame sequences only. Part of the clones is absent; in the studies checked, under half of the shortfall reflects unresolved V genes, and no reason is known for the rest. Within this sample are tens of thousands of clones, with around nine tenths of them counted one time only. In total, the top ten clones hold 0.41% of the sample. To note about this clone: Its binding antigen is unknown. No qualities accompany the bases; no much larger clone lies one base away.

Sequences were obtained from T cells isolated from PBMCs. The chain is encoded by TRBV27 joined to TRBJ2-3; TRBD1 agrees with 7 junctional bases. The TCR was taken from a human donor in good health. The DNA sequence follows: TGTGCCAGCAGCTCCTCAGGGACAGTCAGCACAGATACGCAGTATTTT. Translated, this is CASSSSGTVSTDTQYF.